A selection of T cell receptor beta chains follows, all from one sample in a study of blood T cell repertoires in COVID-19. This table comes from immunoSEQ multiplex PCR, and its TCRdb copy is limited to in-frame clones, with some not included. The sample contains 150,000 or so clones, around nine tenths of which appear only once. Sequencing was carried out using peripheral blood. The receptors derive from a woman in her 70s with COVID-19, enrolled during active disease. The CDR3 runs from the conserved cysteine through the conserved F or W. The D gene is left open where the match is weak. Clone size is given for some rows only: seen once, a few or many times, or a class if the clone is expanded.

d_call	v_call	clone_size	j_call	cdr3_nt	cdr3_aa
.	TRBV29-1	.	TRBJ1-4	TGCAGCGCTGACAGTAATGAAAAACTGTTTTTT	CSADSNEKLFF
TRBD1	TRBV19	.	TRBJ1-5	TGTGCCAGTAGTAAGACAGGGGTGGGCCAGCCCCAGCATTTT	CASSKTGVGQPQHF
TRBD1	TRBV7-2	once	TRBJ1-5	TGTGCCAGCAGCGAGGACAGGAATCAGCCCCAGCATTTT	CASSEDRNQPQHF
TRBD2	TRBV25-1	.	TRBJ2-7	TGTGCCAGCAGTGAAAGTAGCGGGGTGGCCGAGCAGTACTTC	CASSESSGVAEQYF
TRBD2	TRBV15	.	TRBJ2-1	TGTGCCACCAGCAGAGGTAGACTAGCGGGGAGTAACAATGAGCAGTTCTTC	CATSRGRLAGSNNEQFF
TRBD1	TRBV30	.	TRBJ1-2	TGTGCGAGTGGACAGGGGGCACCCCGTCGAACGTTC	CASGQGAPRRTF
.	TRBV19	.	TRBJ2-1	TGTGCCAGTAGTGCGTACAGGGTCTACCAGGACAATGAGCAGTTCTTC	CASSAYRVYQDNEQFF
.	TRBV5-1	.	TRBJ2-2	TGCGCCAGCAGCGTAACAGGGTTAGCCACCGGGGAGCTGTTTTTT	CASSVTGLATGELFF
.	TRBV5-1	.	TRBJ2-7	TGCGCCAGCAGCCAAGGACAGTTCTCCTACGAGCAGTACTTC	CASSQGQFSYEQYF
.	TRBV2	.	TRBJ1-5	TGTGCCAGCAGCCGCGACAACAATCAGCCCCAGCATTTT	CASSRDNNQPQHF
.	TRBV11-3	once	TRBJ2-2	TGTGCCAGCAGCGCCTCTAGCGCCGGGGAGCTGTTTTTT	CASSASSAGELFF
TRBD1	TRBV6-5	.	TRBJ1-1	TGTGCCAGCAGTTATGCGAGGACAGGGGTGAACACTGAAGCTTTCTTT	CASSYARTGVNTEAFF
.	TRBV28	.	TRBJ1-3	TGTGCCAGCAGTTTATACCCACAGGGTGGAAACACCATATATTTT	CASSLYPQGGNTIYF
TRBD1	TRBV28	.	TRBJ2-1	TGTGCCAGCACCGAACCGGGACAGGGACGCAATGAGCAGTTCTTC	CASTEPGQGRNEQFF
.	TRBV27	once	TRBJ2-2	TGTGCCAGCAGTTTAACTAGCACCGGGGAGCTGTTTTTT	CASSLTSTGELFF
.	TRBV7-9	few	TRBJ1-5	TGTGCCAGCAGCTTAGCGGGGGCCGAGGGTCAGCCCCAGCATTTT	CASSLAGAEGQPQHF
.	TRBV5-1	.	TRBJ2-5	TGCGCCAGCAGCCCAAACCAAGAGACCCAGTACTTC	CASSPNQETQYF
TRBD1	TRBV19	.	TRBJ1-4	TGTGCCAGCATCAGGACAGGGCCTAATGAAAAACTGTTTTTT	CASIRTGPNEKLFF
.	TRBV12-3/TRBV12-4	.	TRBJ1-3	TGTGCCAGCAGTCCTCAGGGTCGGTACACCATATATTTT	CASSPQGRYTIYF
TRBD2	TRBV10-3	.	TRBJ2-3	TGTGCCATCAGCACAAGGACTAGCGGGGGAAGCACAGATACGCAGTATTTT	CAISTRTSGGSTDTQYF
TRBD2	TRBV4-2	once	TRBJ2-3	TGTGCCAGCAGCCCCCGACTAGCGGGGGGATTTAGCACAGATACGCAGTATTTT	CASSPRLAGGFSTDTQYF
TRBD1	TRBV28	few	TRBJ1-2	TGTGCCAGCAGTCTAGGGGGGACAGGGCAGTATGGCTACACCTTC	CASSLGGTGQYGYTF
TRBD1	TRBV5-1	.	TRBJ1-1	TGCGCCAGCGGACAGGTGAACACTGAAGCTTTCTTT	CASGQVNTEAFF
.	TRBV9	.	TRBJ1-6	TGTGCCAGCAGCGCAACTAGAGGGGGCTCCTATAATTCACCCCTCCACTTT	CASSATRGGSYNSPLHF
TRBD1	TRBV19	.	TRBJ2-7	TGTGCCAGTAGTACGGCGGGACAGGGTAGGGGCGAGCAGTACTTC	CASSTAGQGRGEQYF